A selection of T cell receptor beta chains follows, all from one sample in a study of regulatory T cells in long-lasting Graves disease. Each CDR3 protein gets one entry after TCRdb re-called the multiplex PCR reads with MiXCR. The sample shows 450,000 or so distinct CDR3 sequences, 22% of them seen only once. Sequenced material: peripheral blood mononuclear cells (PBMCs), taken when the disease was refractory, from a patient treated with antithyroid drugs. These receptor sequences come from a female donor with Graves disease. Each CDR3 is given with its conserved first and last residue. Fields, in order: J gene, clone size, V gene, D gene, CDR3 length, CDR3 protein, CDR3 DNA. D genes are given only for firm matches. A clone size is listed for some rows: how often the clone was seen (once, few, many), or a class if it is expanded.

TRBJ1-6 | many | TRBV11-2 | - | 15 | CASSSLSPYNSPLHF | TGTGCCAGCAGCAGCCTGAGCCCCTATAATTCACCCCTCCACTTT
TRBJ2-5 | few | TRBV20-1 | TRBD2 | 16 | CSARDLRAGGLETQYF | TGCAGTGCTAGAGATCTAAGAGCGGGAGGGCTAGAGACCCAGTACTTC
TRBJ2-7 | once | TRBV20-1 | TRBD1 | 14 | CSATTGTGSYEQYF | TGCAGTGCTACGACCGGGACAGGGTCCTACGAGCAGTACTTC
TRBJ1-5 | few | TRBV6-1 | TRBD1 | 16 | CASSGWGDRGNQPQHF | TGTGCCAGCAGTGGTTGGGGGGACAGGGGCAATCAGCCCCAGCATTTT
TRBJ1-2 | - | TRBV29-1 | TRBD1 | 12 | CSLRTGTHGYTF | TGCAGCCTTCGGACAGGGACTCATGGCTACACCTTC
TRBJ2-5 | many | TRBV20-1 | - | 14 | CSARGSHPGETQYF | TGCAGTGCTAGAGGCAGCCATCCTGGAGAGACCCAGTACTTC
TRBJ1-5 | - | TRBV12-3/TRBV12-4 | - | 17 | CASSLRPWRGGNQPQHF | TGTGCCAGCAGTTTAAGACCCTGGCGGGGAGGCAATCAGCCCCAGCATTTT
TRBJ1-1 | many | TRBV28 | TRBD1 | 15 | CASSAGTGVGTEAFF | TGTGCCAGCAGTGCGGGGACAGGGGTTGGCACTGAAGCTTTCTTT
TRBJ2-7 | many | TRBV28 | - | 14 | CASRGTGDSQEQYF | TGTGCCAGCAGGGGAACGGGTGACAGCCAGGAGCAGTACTTC
TRBJ1-4 | many | TRBV29-1 | TRBD1 | 14 | CSARTGGGPEKLFF | TGCAGCGCAAGGACAGGGGGCGGGCCAGAAAAACTGTTTTTT
TRBJ1-4 | few | TRBV9 | - | 14 | CASSPSGFDEKLFF | TGTGCCAGCAGCCCCTCAGGGTTCGATGAAAAACTGTTTTTT
TRBJ1-1 | few | TRBV6-1 | - | 17 | CASRTPGLSRGGTEAFF | TGTGCCAGCAGGACGCCCGGACTCTCTAGGGGGGGCACTGAAGCTTTCTTT
TRBJ2-5 | many | TRBV20-1 | - | 14 | CSARDGAHQETQYF | TGCAGTGCTAGAGATGGGGCCCACCAAGAGACCCAGTACTTC
TRBJ2-3 | - | TRBV7-2 | TRBD2 | 15 | CASSDVAGGADTQYF | TGTGCCAGCAGCGACGTGGCGGGGGGCGCAGATACGCAGTATTTT
TRBJ2-1 | - | TRBV6-1 | - | 16 | CASTDSRGRWGNEQFF | TGTGCCAGCACCGATAGCAGGGGGAGGTGGGGGAATGAGCAGTTCTTC
TRBJ2-7 | many | TRBV30 | - | 12 | CAWSSEKYEQYF | TGTGCCTGGAGTTCGGAAAAGTACGAGCAGTACTTC
TRBJ2-1 | - | TRBV27 | TRBD2 | 17 | CASSPGLAGKRFNEQFF | TGTGCCAGCAGTCCCGGACTAGCGGGAAAACGTTTCAATGAGCAGTTCTTC
TRBJ2-3 | - | TRBV7-2 | - | 15 | CASSLRSSLTDTQYF | TGTGCCAGCAGCTTACGTTCCAGCCTCACAGATACGCAGTATTTT
TRBJ1-4 | many | TRBV7-2 | - | 15 | CASSFSIRYSEKLFF | TGTGCCAGCAGCTTCTCCATCAGATATAGTGAAAAACTGTTTTTT
TRBJ1-2 | many | TRBV7-2 | - | 14 | CASSKGDINYGYTF | TGTGCCAGCAGTAAGGGGGATATAAATTATGGCTACACCTTC
TRBJ2-7 | - | TRBV6-1 | - | 12 | CATKTATYEQYF | TGTGCCACCAAGACGGCAACCTACGAGCAGTACTTC
TRBJ1-1 | many | TRBV7-2 | - | 15 | CASSSRADIRTEAFF | TGTGCCAGCAGCTCTCGGGCGGACATTAGGACTGAAGCTTTCTTT
TRBJ2-5 | - | TRBV7-3 | TRBD2 | 18 | CASSLETYWREGTETQYF | TGTGCCAGCAGCTTAGAAACGTACTGGCGGGAGGGCACAGAGACCCAGTACTTC
TRBJ1-1 | many | TRBV6-2/TRBV6-3 | - | 11 | CASSSGYEAFF | TGTGCCAGCAGTTCGGGTTACGAAGCTTTCTTT
TRBJ2-7 | few | TRBV24-1 | - | 12 | CATSEQGTEQYF | TGTGCCACCAGTGAACAGGGAACCGAGCAGTACTTC
TRBJ2-7 | few | TRBV6-1 | TRBD2 | 14 | CASIAGDTLYEQYF | TGTGCCAGTATAGCGGGGGATACCCTCTACGAGCAGTACTTC
TRBJ2-7 | many | TRBV28 | TRBD1 | 12 | CASRPGTGVQYF | TGTGCCAGCAGACCCGGGACAGGGGTACAGTACTTC
TRBJ1-1 | many | TRBV6-1 | - | 12 | CASSGTNTEAFF | TGTGCCAGCAGTGGGACGAACACTGAAGCTTTCTTT
TRBJ1-1 | few | TRBV24-1 | - | 16 | CATSDLQRGSDTEAFF | TGTGCCACCAGTGATTTGCAGAGAGGGTCGGACACTGAAGCTTTCTTT
TRBJ1-6 | many | TRBV12-3/TRBV12-4 | - | 15 | CASSLRDGGSSPLHF | TGTGCCAGCAGTTTACGGGACGGGGGGAGTTCACCCCTCCACTTT
TRBJ1-1 | many | TRBV6-1 | - | 12 | CASRQGWTEAFF | TGTGCCAGCAGACAGGGTTGGACTGAAGCTTTCTTT
TRBJ2-7 | few | TRBV6-4 | TRBD1 | 13 | CASSDRGRDEQYF | TGTGCCAGCAGTGACAGGGGGCGCGACGAGCAGTACTTC
TRBJ2-5 | - | TRBV10-1 | TRBD2 | 17 | CASSEPGLAGGPETQYF | TGCGCCAGCAGTGAACCGGGACTAGCGGGAGGGCCAGAGACCCAGTACTTC
TRBJ2-5 | - | TRBV28 | - | 12 | CASRSGVETQYF | TGTGCCAGCCGGTCCGGGGTGGAGACCCAGTACTTC
TRBJ1-2 | many | TRBV11-2 | - | 14 | CASSFGAAGYGYTF | TGTGCCAGCAGCTTCGGGGCGGCCGGCTATGGCTACACCTTC
TRBJ2-7 | many | TRBV2 | TRBD1 | 12 | CASRDRPGSEYF | TGTGCCAGCAGGGACAGGCCTGGAAGTGAGTACTTC
TRBJ2-5 | many | TRBV20-1 | TRBD2 | 15 | CSAGVASGSAETQYF | TGCAGTGCAGGGGTTGCTAGCGGGAGTGCGGAGACCCAGTACTTC
TRBJ2-7 | many | TRBV27 | - | 17 | CASSFQARSASVYEQYF | TGTGCCAGCAGTTTTCAGGCTCGGTCGGCTAGCGTATACGAGCAGTACTTC
TRBJ1-5 | - | TRBV30 | - | 15 | CAWSGGSYSNQPQHF | TGTGCCTGGAGTGGGGGCAGTTATAGCAATCAGCCCCAGCATTTT
TRBJ2-7 | many | TRBV28 | TRBD1 | 15 | CASNEKGAGSYEQYF | TGTGCCAGCAACGAGAAGGGGGCCGGATCCTACGAGCAGTACTTC
TRBJ1-1 | many | TRBV29-1 | - | 14 | CSVQNRQDNTEAFF | TGCAGCGTACAGAATCGACAGGACAACACTGAAGCTTTCTTT
TRBJ1-5 | - | TRBV20-1 | - | 15 | CSARSRTGSNQPQHF | TGCAGTGCTAGATCCAGGACGGGAAGCAATCAGCCCCAGCATTTT
TRBJ2-1 | once | TRBV19 | - | 16 | CASSIGAILLYNEQFF | TGTGCCAGTAGTATCGGGGCTATCTTACTCTACAATGAGCAGTTCTTC
TRBJ2-5 | many | TRBV2 | TRBD1 | 12 | CASTRQGETQYF | TGTGCCAGCACCCGACAGGGGGAGACCCAGTACTTC
TRBJ2-7 | many | TRBV7-3 | - | 9 | CASIIEQYF | TGTGCCAGCATCATCGAGCAGTACTTC
TRBJ2-7 | few | TRBV9 | - | 12 | CASSVGTAHPYF | TGTGCCAGCAGCGTAGGGACAGCTCATCCGTACTTC
TRBJ1-2 | - | TRBV25-1 | - | 12 | CASSAGVRGYTF | TGTGCCAGCAGTGCCGGGGTAAGAGGCTACACCTTC
TRBJ1-1 | - | TRBV5-1 | - | 15 | CASSHNRFMNTEAFF | TGCGCCAGCAGCCACAACAGGTTCATGAACACTGAAGCTTTCTTT
TRBJ2-7 | - | TRBV4-1 | TRBD1 | 15 | CASSQGDREVDEQYF | TGCGCCAGCAGCCAAGGCGACAGGGAAGTCGACGAGCAGTACTTC
TRBJ2-7 | many | TRBV29-1 | - | 10 | CSVRGNEQYF | TGCAGCGTTAGGGGTAACGAGCAGTACTTC
TRBJ1-1 | many | TRBV29-1 | TRBD1 | 16 | CSVVDRLIDMNTEAFF | TGCAGCGTTGTGGACAGGCTAATAGACATGAACACTGAAGCTTTCTTT
TRBJ2-5 | many | TRBV6-2/TRBV6-3 | - | 18 | CASSYSTTTRGREETQYF | TGTGCCAGCAGTTACTCGACAACCACAAGGGGAAGGGAAGAGACCCAGTACTTC